This T cell receptor beta chain was sequenced for a study of shared T cell receptors in the human thymus. Produced via immunoSEQ multiplex PCR; TCRdb's table is partial and in-frame only. The sample lists 500,000 to 750,000 clones, 70% to 90% occurring once. The CDR3 is made up of 14 amino acids. The same sample was also studied in work on human thymus T cells. This second study notes: The donors were infants in Finland with congenital heart defects, otherwise immunologically healthy. Resections obtained during corrective heart surgery supplied the thymus tissue. Blood and thymic repertoires both appeared biased in V and J gene usage. Related research described strongly overlapping thymic repertoires in unrelated people.

The receptor comes from a boy under three years old with a congenital heart defect. This chain connects TRBV21-1 to TRBJ2-7; the table gives TRBD1 as D, unverified against the DNA. TRBV21-1 is flagged as a pseudogene. Sequencing was performed on thymocytes. CDR3 protein: CASLQGQFSYEQYF. CDR3 DNA sequence: TGTGCCAGTCTACAGGGACAGTTCTCCTACGAGCAGTACTTC.